This entry describes one T cell receptor (beta chain). The antigen is not known. Other DNA sequences in this sample translate to the same CDR3. This entry belongs to a study of cytomegalovirus exposure and HLA in healthy donors. Researchers ran the PCR with 60 Vbeta and 13 Jbeta primers. Clones were sequenced by immunoSEQ multiplex PCR, and TCRdb holds only the in-frame ones, with some missing. This table holds 130,000 to 150,000 clones, nearly 80% found once. Per the germline V gene, CDR1 is SGHRS and CDR2 is YFSETQ. The CDR3 runs to 15 residues. The germline V and J ends were trimmed by 0 bases and 0 bases, with 10 bases remaining between them. Findings of the study overall: Researchers counted around 160 TCR beta chains as cytomegalovirus-associated. Clonal expansion, a later analysis showed, was greater in HLA-associated TCR beta chains than in equally common others. A later examination showed that TCR association rates differed by HLA locus, with DRB1 most and HLA-C fewest. Later analysis associated a missense DCLRE1C variant with TCR beta V- and J-gene trimming.

The chain joins TRBV5-1 to TRBJ2-7; TRBD2 might be the D (6 bases). The receptor was isolated from a male donor in good health and CMV-seronegative. The specimen sequenced was PBMCs. CDR3 region: CASSLEAGPSYEQYF. The CDR3 DNA reads as TGCGCCAGCAGCTTGGAGGCGGGGCCCTCCTACGAGCAGTACTTC.